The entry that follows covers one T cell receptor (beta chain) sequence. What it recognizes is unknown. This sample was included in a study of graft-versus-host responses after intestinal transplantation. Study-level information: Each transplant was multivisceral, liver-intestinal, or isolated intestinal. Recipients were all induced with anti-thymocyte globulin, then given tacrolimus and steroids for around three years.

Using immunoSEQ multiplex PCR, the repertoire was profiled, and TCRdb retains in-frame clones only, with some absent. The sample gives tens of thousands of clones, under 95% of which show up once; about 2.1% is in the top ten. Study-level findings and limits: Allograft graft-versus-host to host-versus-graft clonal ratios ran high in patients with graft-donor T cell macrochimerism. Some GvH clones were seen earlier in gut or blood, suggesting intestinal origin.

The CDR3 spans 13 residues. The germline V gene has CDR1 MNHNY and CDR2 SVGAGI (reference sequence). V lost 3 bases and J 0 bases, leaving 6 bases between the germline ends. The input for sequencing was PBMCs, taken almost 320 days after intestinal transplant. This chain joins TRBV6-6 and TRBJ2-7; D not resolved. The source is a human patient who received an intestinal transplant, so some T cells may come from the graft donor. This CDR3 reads CASSYGISYEQYF. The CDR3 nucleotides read TGTGCCAGCAGTTATGGCATCTCCTACGAGCAGTACTTC.